Each of the 28 T cell receptor beta chains below was sequenced from the same sample in a study of blood T cell repertoires in COVID-19. Assay: immunoSEQ multiplex PCR; the TCRdb copy retains only in-frame clones and omits some. The sample lists 25,000 to 35,000 clones, 85% occurring once. Sequenced material: peripheral blood. These TCRs come from a man older than 75 with active COVID-19.

The CDR3 nucleotides read TGTGCCAGCAGGTACGACAGGGGATACGAAAAACTGTTTTTT. Translated, it gives CASRYDRGYEKLFF. The V and J genes are TRBV28 and TRBJ1-4; 8 bases map to TRBD1. The CDR3 extends over 14 amino acids. V lost 6 bases to trimming and J lost 8 bases; unmatched junction nucleotides: 8. The V gene's germline CDR1 is MDHEN and CDR2 SYDVKM.

V is TRBV18 and J is TRBJ2-3; weak D call: TRBD2 (5 bases). Germline values: CDR1 KGHSH, CDR2 LQKENI. The V and J ends lost 4 bases and 0 bases respectively, with 14 bases between them. This CDR3 spans 16 amino acids. CDR3 protein: CASSQLQRTSTDTQYF. The CDR3 DNA is TGTGCCAGCTCACAGTTACAGAGGACTAGCACAGATACGCAGTATTTT.

This clone was counted a few times. This rearrangement joins TRBV7-2 to TRBJ1-1; D is ambiguous. The germline V and J ends were trimmed by 1 base and 5 bases, with 14 bases remaining between them. In germline, CDR1 is SGHTA, CDR2 FQGNSA. This CDR3 spans 15 amino acids. In DNA, the CDR3 is TGTGCCAGCAGCTTAGAACGGGGAGCGTGGACTGAAGCTTTCTTT. Translating it yields CASSLERGAWTEAFF.

The chain combines TRBV7-2 with TRBJ2-6; no reliable D call. Germline CDR1 SGHTA, CDR2 FQGNSA. The V gene lost 5 bases and the J gene lost 4 bases, with 6 bases spanning the gap. The CDR3 length is 13 residues. CDR3 region: CASSTRGANVLTF. The CDR3 nucleotides are TGTGCCAGCAGCACGAGGGGGGCCAACGTCCTGACTTTC.

V gene TRBV3-1 (or the pseudogene TRBV3-2) combines with J gene TRBJ1-5; 9 nucleotides line up with TRBD1. J was trimmed by 5 bases and V by 3 bases; bases with no gene match: 5. The germline V gene has CDR1 LGHDT and CDR2 YNNKEL (reference sequence). The CDR3 contains 15 residues. CDR3 residues: CASSHGGQGYQPQHF. The CDR3 nucleotides are TGTGCCAGCAGCCATGGGGGACAGGGTTATCAGCCCCAGCATTTT.

J is TRBJ1-2 and V is TRBV7-8; 9 bases align to TRBD1. The CDR3 spans 15 residues. Trimming at V came to 5 bases and at J to 5 bases, leaving 9 bases not matched to a gene. The germline gives CDR1 SGHVS, CDR2 FQNEAQ. CDR3 coding DNA: TGTGCCAGCAGCCCTATGGACAGGGGCTTTTATGGCTACACCTTC. Residues: CASSPMDRGFYGYTF.

This chain uses TRBV6-6 with TRBJ1-6; D may be TRBD1 (5 bases). The CDR3 is 13 amino acids. The V end was cut by 7 bases, the J end by 10 bases, with 14 bases between. Germline V CDR1 and CDR2: MNHNY, SVGAGI (reference sequence). CDR3 sequence: CASIGQGYSPLHF. CDR3 in DNA: TGTGCCAGCATTGGGCAGGGTTACTCACCCCTCCACTTT.

The V and J genes are TRBV5-1 and TRBJ1-2; TRBD1 matches at 7 bases. Germline V gene lookup returns CDR1 SGHRS and CDR2 YFSETQ. CDR3 length: 14 amino acids. V lost 4 bases, J lost 5 bases, and 8 bases stayed unmatched. CDR3 bases: TGCGCCAGCAGCCAGGGACAGACACTTTATGGCTACACCTTC. The encoded protein is CASSQGQTLYGYTF.

The chain is built from TRBV5-6 and TRBJ1-2; D not resolved. Per germline, CDR1 SGHDT and CDR2 YYEEEE. Trimming took 3 bases from V and 6 from J, leaving 12 bases between them. CDR3 size: 13 residues. CDR3 bases: TGTGCCAGCAGCTCTCTCGGTCGGGATGGCTACACCTTC. This encodes CASSSLGRDGYTF.

V gene TRBV5-6 combines with J gene TRBJ1-1; perhaps TRBD1 as D (5 bases). In germline, CDR1 is SGHDT, CDR2 YYEEEE. The CDR3 contains 14 residues. The V end was cut by 7 bases, the J end by 4 bases, with 17 bases between. DNA of the CDR3: TGTGCCAGCTCTGGGGAGGGGCCGGTCACTGAAGCTTTCTTT. Protein product: CASSGEGPVTEAFF. Filled out from reference TRBV5-6 and TRBJ1-1, the complete variable domain reads DAGVTQSPTHLIKTRGQQVTLRCSPKSGHDTVSWYQQALGQGPQFIFQYYEEEERQRGNFPDRFSGHQFPNYSSELNVNALLLGDSALYLCASSGEGPVTEAFFGQGTRLTVV.

The chain is built from TRBV7-2 and TRBJ1-4; D not resolved. The V and J ends lost 6 bases and 8 bases respectively, with 19 bases between them. The CDR3 has 15 residues. Per germline, CDR1 SGHTA and CDR2 FQGNSA. Here the CDR3 DNA reads TGTGCCAGCAGTATCAGTTGGGGAGTGGGGGAAAAACTGTTTTTT. Translated, it gives CASSISWGVGEKLFF.

The CDR3 sequence: CASSQVRTRRRGTEAFF. The CDR3, as DNA: TGCGCCAGCAGTCAAGTTCGGACGCGGAGGCGGGGCACTGAAGCTTTCTTT. The chain has TRBV23-1 and TRBJ1-1; D is unclear. TRBV23-1 is treated as an ORF (open reading frame) with a function not yet certain. V was trimmed by 2 bases and J by 4 bases, leaving 20 bases between them. The CDR3 has 17 amino acids.

The chain uses TRBV19 and TRBJ1-4, with 9 bases that match TRBD1. The germline V gene has CDR1 LNHDA and CDR2 SQIVND (reference sequence). V shed 6 bases, J shed 2 bases, and the junction held 4 bases outside the gene matches. This CDR3 has 15 amino acids. CDR3 in DNA: TGTGCCAGTAGGAGACAGGGGGTGACTAATGAAAAACTGTTTTTT. Translation gives CASRRQGVTNEKLFF.

This clone has a single count. This chain joins TRBV7-2 and TRBJ1-5, with D perhaps TRBD1 (6 bases). The germline V and J ends were trimmed by 5 bases and 3 bases, with 11 bases remaining between them. Germline V CDR1 and CDR2: SGHTA, FQGNSA. CDR3 length: 14 amino acids. CDR3 in DNA: TGTGCCAGCAGCCCACAGGGCTCCAATCAGCCCCAGCATTTT. Translation: CASSPQGSNQPQHF.

The chain recombines TRBV27 with TRBJ2-5; 8 bases are a match to TRBD2. CDR3 length: 17 amino acids. V lost 3 bases to trimming and J lost 5 bases; unmatched junction nucleotides: 14. Germline V CDR1 and CDR2: MNHEY, SMNVEV (reference sequence). The CDR3 is CASSLAAGAILRETQYF. In DNA, the CDR3 is TGTGCCAGCAGTTTGGCAGCGGGGGCGATTCTTAGGGAGACCCAGTACTTC.

The genes are TRBV20-1 and TRBJ1-2, with a tentative D call TRBD1 (6 bases). Trimming pared 3 bases from V and 7 bases from J, leaving 9 bases between. The CDR3 spans 11 residues. Looked up from germline, CDR1 is DFQATT and CDR2 is SNEGSKA (reference sequence). DNA of the CDR3: TGCAGTGCTAGGCAGGGGAGTGGCTACACCTTC. Translated: CSARQGSGYTF.

This chain uses TRBV7-9 with TRBJ2-1; D is possibly TRBD1 (6 bases). The CDR3 extends over 19 amino acids. Germline-derived CDR1 and CDR2 are SEHNR and FQNEAQ (reference sequence). V was cut by 4 bases and J by 5 bases, with 27 bases left in between. As DNA, the CDR3 is TGTGCCAGCAGCTCCCGGCCCGGACAGCAATTCAGGCCCCACAATGAGCAGTTCTTC. It yields the protein CASSSRPGQQFRPHNEQFF.

The chain uses TRBV11-2 and TRBJ1-1; 7 bases agree with TRBD1. Unmatched junction bases numbered 1, after V lost 3 bases and J lost 3 bases. Germline values: CDR1 SGHAT, CDR2 FQNNGV. The CDR3 covers 13 residues. Here the CDR3 reads CASSLDRYTEAFF. The CDR3 bases are TGTGCCAGCAGCTTGGACAGGTACACTGAAGCTTTCTTT.

DNA for the CDR3: TGTGCCAGCAGCCAGGGACAGGGGAGAAGAGGTGAAGCTTTCTTT. Translating gives CASSQGQGRRGEAFF. The chain is built from TRBV3-1 (or the pseudogene TRBV3-2) and TRBJ1-1, with 10 bases aligning to TRBD1. The germline V gene has CDR1 LGHDT and CDR2 YNNKEL (reference sequence). The ends lost 3 bases at V and 7 bases at J; junction bases unmatched: 8. This CDR3 comprises 15 residues.

This clone showed up just once. The V call is TRBV5-6, the J call TRBJ1-3; unclear D gene. Germline assignment: CDR1 SGHDT and CDR2 YYEEEE. The CDR3 sequence is 15 residues long. V lost 0 bases and J 0 bases, leaving 7 bases between the germline ends. The CDR3 DNA reads as TGTGCCAGCAGCTTGGGAGGGAACTCTGGAAACACCATATATTTT. This codes for CASSLGGNSGNTIYF.

J is TRBJ2-1 and V is TRBV12-3 or TRBV12-4, with 11 bases aligning to TRBD2. Germline trimming cut 6 bases from V and 6 bases from J; bases unmatched to any gene: 1. The length of the CDR3 is 13 residues. The CDR3 loop is CASRTSGVNEQFF. The CDR3 bases are TGTGCCAGCAGGACTAGCGGGGTCAATGAGCAGTTCTTC.

The chain uses TRBV7-2 and TRBJ2-3; D uncertain. This CDR3 contains 15 residues. Per the germline V gene, CDR1 is SGHTA and CDR2 is FQGNSA. Trimming pared 5 bases from V and 0 bases from J, leaving 12 bases between. The CDR3 loop reads CASSPSVTSTDTQYF. CDR3 DNA: TGTGCCAGCAGCCCGAGCGTCACTAGCACAGATACGCAGTATTTT.

This rearrangement joins TRBV7-6 to TRBJ1-4, with D hard to call. V was pared by 5 bases and J by 5 bases, with 9 bases between. Germline V lookup: CDR1 SGHVS, CDR2 FNYEAQ. The CDR3 totals 13 residues. This CDR3 reads CASSQHENEKLFF. CDR3 bases: TGTGCCAGCAGCCAACACGAAAATGAAAAACTGTTTTTT. Looking up the rest from reference TRBV7-6 and TRBJ1-4 gives the full variable domain: GAGVSQSPRYKVTKRGQDVALRCDPISGHVSLYWYRQALGQGPEFLTYFNYEAQQDKSGLPNDRFSAERPEGSISTLTIQRTEQRDSAMYRCASSQHENEKLFFGSGTQLSVL.

V is TRBV20-1 and J is TRBJ2-5; D is undetermined. Looked up from germline, CDR1 is DFQATT and CDR2 is SNEGSKA (reference sequence). The CDR3 totals 11 residues. Trimming pared 3 bases from V and 3 bases from J, leaving 5 bases between. CDR3 protein: CSASTEETQYF. In nucleotides, the CDR3 is TGCAGTGCTAGTACAGAAGAGACCCAGTACTTC.

The chain is built from TRBV20-1 and TRBJ2-5; unclear D gene. CDR3 length: 11 residues. Trimming cost V 5 bases and J 4 bases, with 8 bases left between them. Germline CDR1 DFQATT, CDR2 SNEGSKA (reference sequence). CDR3 sequence reads: CSAGRGETQYF. The CDR3 DNA sequence: TGCAGTGCTGGCCGCGGAGAGACCCAGTACTTC.

This chain links TRBV23-1 with TRBJ1-1, with unresolved D. TRBV23-1 is annotated as an ORF whose role is uncertain. Trimming shortened V by 0 bases and J by 4 bases, and 15 bases separated the two germline ends. This CDR3 region has 16 residues. Here the CDR3 DNA reads TGCGCCAGCAGTCAATCTAGACTGGCCCGAGCCACTGAAGCTTTCTTT. This sequence encodes CASSQSRLARATEAFF.

This chain links TRBV10-3 with TRBJ2-2; TRBD2 matches at 14 bases. Trimming took 11 bases from V and 1 from J; bases not matched to a gene: 12. CDR1 is ENHRY and CDR2 is SYGVKD in the germline V gene. This CDR3 spans 18 amino acids. Here the CDR3 reads CALKAGTSGGLNTGELFF. For the CDR3, the DNA is TGTGCCTTAAAAGCTGGGACTAGCGGGGGTCTGAACACCGGGGAGCTGTTTTTT.

The DNA for the CDR3 is TGTGCCAGCAGCCTAGGGCTGGATACGCAGTATTTT. Translation: CASSLGLDTQYF. This chain joins TRBV11-2 and TRBJ2-3; the D is unclear. Germline CDR1 SGHAT, CDR2 FQNNGV. This CDR3 has 12 amino acids. V dropped 5 bases and J dropped 6 bases, with 9 bases sitting between them. Full variable domain (missing parts from reference TRBV11-2 and TRBJ2-3): EAGVAQSPRYKIIEKRQSVAFWCNPISGHATLYWYQQILGQGPKLLIQFQNNGVVDDSQLPKDRFSAERLKGVDSTLKIQPAKLEDSAVYLCASSLGLDTQYFGPGTRLTVL.